The 27 T cell receptor beta chains presented below share a single source sample, sequenced in a study of shared clonotypes between healthy human individuals. TCRdb's copy holds only in-frame clones and misses some; the assay was immunoSEQ multiplex PCR. The sample consists of 2 million or so clones, just under 95% of them appearing once. Positively selected for CCR7, the CD45RO-negative cells used as naive CD8 cells excluded terminally differentiated effector memory CD45RA+ cells. Specimen: naive CD8+ T cells sorted from blood. These receptors were taken from a man between 18 and 35 years old in good health.

The chain joins TRBV4-3 to TRBJ2-7; 9 bases map to TRBD1. This CDR3 has 14 residues. The V segment lost 2 bases and the J segment 2 bases; nucleotides outside the gene matches: 1. Germline values: CDR1 LGHNA, CDR2 YSLEER. The CDR3 spells CASSQRTGAYEQYF. The CDR3 nucleotides are TGCGCCAGCAGCCAAAGGACAGGGGCCTACGAGCAGTACTTC.

This chain uses TRBV2 with TRBJ2-7; a weak D match, TRBD2 (5 bases). V was clipped by 11 bases and J by 5 bases, with 7 bases between them. Germline V lookup: CDR1 SNHLY, CDR2 FYNNEI. This CDR3 has 9 residues. The CDR3 spells CAYGDEQYF. CDR3 nucleotides: TGTGCCTACGGGGACGAGCAGTACTTC.

Details on this clone: Other DNA sequences from this sample encode an identical CDR3 as well. V and J are TRBV5-4 and TRBJ1-1; D might be TRBD1 (6 bases). The CDR3 totals 14 residues. Germline CDR1 reads SGHNT; CDR2 reads YYREEE (reference sequence). Deletions cut 5 bases from V and 2 bases from J, with 13 bases between. CDR3 amino acids: CASSSTTGNTEAFF. The CDR3 DNA reads as TGTGCCAGCAGTTCAACGACAGGAAACACTGAAGCTTTCTTT.

Turning to this clone: This specimen includes other DNA sequences encoding the same CDR3. This chain joins TRBV27 and TRBJ2-7; D unclear. V dropped 5 bases and J dropped 4 bases, with 12 bases sitting between them. The CDR3 runs to 13 residues. From germline, CDR1 is MNHEY and CDR2 SMNVEV (reference sequence). CDR3 sequence: CASSPGSGYEQYF. The CDR3 DNA follows: TGTGCCAGCAGTCCGGGCTCTGGTTACGAGCAGTACTTC.

The gene calls are TRBV10-3 and TRBJ2-7; D might be TRBD1 (5 bases). The CDR3 sequence is 13 residues long. V was shortened by 8 bases and J by 1 base, with 12 bases between the two germline ends. Germline V gene sequence: CDR1 ENHRY, CDR2 SYGVKD. CDR3 sequence reads: CAILNQGSYEQYF. The CDR3, as DNA: TGTGCCATCCTTAATCAGGGATCCTACGAGCAGTACTTC.

The chain carries TRBV5-6 and TRBJ2-2; no firm D call. The germline gives CDR1 SGHDT, CDR2 YYEEEE. V was clipped by 4 bases and J by 4 bases, with 23 bases between them. This CDR3 has 18 amino acids. CDR3 coding DNA: TGTGCCAGCAGCCCATTGGGCGCAGCATCCTCGAGCACCGGGGAGCTGTTTTTT. Amino acids: CASSPLGAASSSTGELFF.

The V call is TRBV10-2, the J call TRBJ2-1, with D possibly called TRBD1 or TRBD2 (5 bases each). The CDR3 spans 14 residues. Trimming shortened V by 6 bases and J by 0 bases, and 9 bases separated the two germline ends. The germline gives CDR1 WSHSY, CDR2 SAAADI. Written as DNA, the CDR3 is TGCGCCAGCAGAGGGACCTCCTCCTACAATGAGCAGTTCTTC. Residues: CASRGTSSYNEQFF.

The rearrangement joins TRBV6-6 to TRBJ2-6, with D unresolved. This CDR3 has 15 amino acids. The germline V gene encodes CDR1 MNHNY and CDR2 SVGAGI (reference sequence). Trimming removed 6 bases from V and 0 bases from J, with 9 bases in between. The CDR3 nucleotides read TGTGCCAGCAGCCCCCTCACCTCTGGGGCCAACGTCCTGACTTTC. It encodes CASSPLTSGANVLTF.

The V gene is TRBV7-9, the J gene TRBJ1-2, with D unresolved. V was clipped by 1 base and J by 0 bases, with 9 bases between them. The CDR3 has 15 residues. CDR1 and CDR2 (germline): SEHNR, FQNEAQ (reference sequence). The CDR3 region is CASSLESTPNYGYTF. As DNA, the CDR3 is TGTGCCAGCAGCTTAGAATCCACCCCTAACTATGGCTACACCTTC.

The rearrangement joins TRBV4-1 to TRBJ2-1; 12 bases align to TRBD2. The ends lost 1 base at V and 8 bases at J; junction bases unmatched: 3. This CDR3 is built from 15 residues. The germline V gene encodes CDR1 MGHRA and CDR2 YSYEKL. CDR3 coding DNA: TGCGCCAGCAGCCAAGGGACTAGCGGGGTCGATGAGCAGTTCTTC. Its translation is CASSQGTSGVDEQFF.

The V gene is TRBV27, the J gene TRBJ2-7; 8 bases match TRBD1. The CDR3 is 16 residues long. Germline CDR1 reads MNHEY; CDR2 reads SMNVEV (reference sequence). Trimming cost V 3 bases and J 0 bases; bases outside gene matches: 7. CDR3 residues: CASSFQTGDFSYEQYF. CDR3 nucleotides: TGTGCCAGCAGTTTTCAGACAGGGGATTTCTCCTACGAGCAGTACTTC.

The chain combines TRBV19 with TRBJ2-7; D not certain. The germline V gene has CDR1 LNHDA and CDR2 SQIVND (reference sequence). This CDR3 comprises 14 residues. Trimming shortened V by 6 bases and J by 0 bases, and 12 bases separated the two germline ends. CDR3: CASSRPGSSYEQYF. For the CDR3, the DNA is TGTGCCAGTAGCAGACCCGGGTCCTCCTACGAGCAGTACTTC.

V usage is TRBV25-1 and J usage is TRBJ1-2; D call uncertain. Per germline, CDR1 MGHDK and CDR2 SYGVNS. CDR3 length: 16 amino acids. The V end lost 2 bases, the J end lost 4 bases, and 17 bases lay between the germline ends. The CDR3 bases are TGTGCCAGCAGTGAAGGGTCGGCGCCGGATCTCTATGGCTACACCTTC. Translating it yields CASSEGSAPDLYGYTF.

This sequence joins TRBV7-8 and TRBJ2-7, with 7 bases matching TRBD2. Germline V CDR1 and CDR2: SGHVS, FQNEAQ. V trimming: 3 bases; J trimming: 3 bases; junction bases outside the gene matches: 11. This CDR3 is built from 16 residues. The CDR3 is CASSFISSGWNYEQYF. The CDR3 bases are TGTGCCAGCAGCTTTATTTCTAGCGGCTGGAACTACGAGCAGTACTTC.

The chain has TRBV5-4 and TRBJ1-1, with TRBD1 as a possible D gene (5 bases). V lost 2 bases to trimming and J lost 3 bases, with 11 bases between them. CDR1 and CDR2 from the germline V gene are SGHNT and YYREEE (reference sequence). The CDR3 extends over 14 amino acids. The CDR3 reads CASSFGTTHTEAFF. The CDR3, as DNA: TGTGCCAGCAGCTTCGGGACCACACACACTGAAGCTTTCTTT.

The rearrangement links TRBV13 to TRBJ2-1; D unclear. The CDR3 contains 13 residues. Per the germline V gene, CDR1 is PRHDT and CDR2 is FYEKMQ (reference sequence). Trimming removed 2 bases at V and 3 bases at J, with 5 bases between. The CDR3 nucleotides read TGTGCCAGCAGCTTAAACGGCTACAATGAGCAGTTCTTC. It encodes CASSLNGYNEQFF.

Remarks on this clone: This CDR3 is also generated by other DNA sequences in the sample. J is TRBJ2-3 and V is TRBV4-3; possibly TRBD2 for D (5 bases). The V end lost 1 base, the J end lost 3 bases, and 8 bases lay between the germline ends. The CDR3 loop spans 14 amino acids. The V gene's germline CDR1 is LGHNA and CDR2 YSLEER. The CDR3 is CASSQGRLTDTQYF. CDR3 DNA sequence: TGCGCCAGCAGCCAAGGGAGGCTTACAGATACGCAGTATTTT.

The V gene is TRBV30, the J gene TRBJ2-1; 7 bases agree with TRBD1. CDR3 length: 14 residues. Germline CDR1 is GTSNPN and CDR2 is SVGIG (reference sequence). J was trimmed by 1 base and V by 8 bases; bases with no gene match: 8. The CDR3 loop is CATSGTVSYNEQFF. CDR3 DNA: TGTGCCACCTCCGGGACAGTGTCCTACAATGAGCAGTTCTTC.

This clone was counted a single time. The V gene is TRBV27, the J gene TRBJ2-1; perhaps TRBD2 as D (5 bases). Deletions cut 5 bases from V and 0 bases from J, with 20 bases between. Germline CDR1 is MNHEY and CDR2 is SMNVEV (reference sequence). The CDR3 length is 18 residues. The CDR3 DNA is TGTGCCAGCAGTCCCCTCGGGGTGGGGTCGAGCTCCTACAATGAGCAGTTCTTC. Translated, it gives CASSPLGVGSSSYNEQFF.

The rearrangement uses TRBV7-2 and TRBJ2-4; 8 nucleotides align to TRBD2. Trimming took 7 bases from V and 8 from J; bases not matched to a gene: 13. The CDR3 sequence is 15 residues long. Per the germline V gene, CDR1 is SGHTA and CDR2 is FQGNSA. DNA for the CDR3: TGTGCCAGCACAGCCCATCGGGGGGGCCCGGACATTCAGTACTTC. As protein: CASTAHRGGPDIQYF.

This clone appeared once. The chain is built from TRBV27 and TRBJ2-7; 10 bases are a match to TRBD2. The length of the CDR3 is 16 residues. With V trimmed by 5 bases and J by 3 bases, 10 bases remained unmatched. Germline V lookup: CDR1 MNHEY, CDR2 SMNVEV (reference sequence). CDR3 in DNA: TGTGCCAGCAGTCCAAGCGAGGGACTAGCGAACTACGAGCAGTACTTC. Its translation is CASSPSEGLANYEQYF.

Comments on this clone: This may stem from a read error, because a much larger clone lies one nucleotide away. This same CDR3 is encoded by further DNA sequences in the sample. This rearrangement joins TRBV19 to TRBJ2-5; no firm D call. The CDR3 loop spans 13 amino acids. Germline loops: CDR1 LNHDA, CDR2 SQIVND (reference sequence). With 0 bases removed from V and 3 bases from J, the gap between germline ends came to 5 bases. CDR3 nucleotides: TGTGCCAGTAGTATAGACATGGAAGAGACCCAGTACTTC. Translating it yields CASSIDMEETQYF.

This clone was recorded once. The sample holds other DNA sequences that translate to the same CDR3. J is TRBJ2-5 and V is TRBV9; 7 nucleotides match TRBD1. The CDR3 length is 15 residues. CDR1 and CDR2 from the germline V gene are SGDLS and YYNGEE. V gave up 0 bases and J gave up 4 bases; unmatched junction bases: 6. The CDR3 here is CASSVEGAGGETQYF. The CDR3 DNA is TGTGCCAGCAGCGTAGAAGGGGCAGGGGGAGAGACCCAGTACTTC. Together with reference TRBV9 and TRBJ2-5, the CDR3 gives the full variable domain: DSGVTQTPKHLITATGQRVTLRCSPRSGDLSVYWYQQSLDQGLQFLIQYYNGEERAKGNILERFSAQQFPDLHSELNLSSLELGDSALYFCASSVEGAGGETQYFGPGTRLLVL.

Of note for this clone: The germline gene is not matched at one end of the junction; a read error may be the cause. The identical CDR3 is also encoded by other nucleotide sequences in the sample. The chain recombines TRBV2 with TRBJ1-5; a possible D gene is TRBD1 (6 bases). This CDR3 spans 16 amino acids. Germline V lookup: CDR1 SNHLY, CDR2 FYNNEI. The CDR3, as DNA: TGTGCCAGCAGTGAAACAGGGTATGTAGGCAATCAGCCCCAGCACTTT. Its translation is CASSETGYVGNQPQHF.

V gene TRBV12-5 combines with J gene TRBJ2-3, with 7 bases that match TRBD2. The V segment lost 6 bases and the J segment 0 bases; nucleotides outside the gene matches: 6. Germline CDR1 LGHNT, CDR2 FRNRAP. The CDR3 has 15 amino acids. CDR3 protein: CASGFSGLSTDTQYF. The CDR3 DNA reads as TGTGCTAGTGGCTTTAGCGGGCTTAGCACAGATACGCAGTATTTT.

The rearrangement uses TRBV27 and TRBJ1-1; D remains unclear. The V gene lost 0 bases and the J gene lost 1 base, with 9 bases spanning the gap. The CDR3 is made up of 15 amino acids. The germline gives CDR1 MNHEY, CDR2 SMNVEV (reference sequence). In nucleotides, the CDR3 is TGTGCCAGCAGTTTATCGTTCGACACGAACACTGAAGCTTTCTTT. Protein sequence: CASSLSFDTNTEAFF.

This chain connects TRBV9 to TRBJ2-3; tentatively, D is TRBD2 (6 bases). V was clipped by 7 bases and J by 6 bases, with 15 bases between them. Per the germline V gene, CDR1 is SGDLS and CDR2 is YYNGEE. The CDR3 runs 13 residues. CDR3: CASFRDFGDTQYF. The CDR3 DNA is TGTGCCAGCTTCCGGGACTTTGGGGATACGCAGTATTTT.